This entry is about one TCR beta chain. The data were produced by immunoSEQ multiplex PCR, yet TCRdb's version contains in-frame clones alone and is incomplete. The sample yields more than 85,000 clones, roughly 87% seen once. The sample originates from a study of OX40 agonist ivuxolimab in advanced cancers. Looking at the study overall: Ivuxolimab is an agonistic anti-OX40 (CD134) antibody, and patients were treated with it. The patients received ivuxolimab by intravenous route every 2 weeks at 0.01 to 10 mg/kg.

This CDR3 has 16 residues. Germline-derived CDR1 and CDR2 are SNHLY and FYNNEI. With 7 bases clipped from V and 4 bases from J, the junction kept 10 bases outside the gene matches. V and J are TRBV2 and TRBJ2-5, with TRBD2 matching 12 bases. This TCR was sampled from an adult with an advanced solid tumor such as melanoma, head and neck, liver or kidney cancer. The sample in question was CD4+ or CD8+ T cells sorted from blood, obtained in a trial of the OX40 agonist ivuxolimab. The CDR3 bases are TGTGCCAGCAAAAAACCACTAGCGGGAGGAAGAGAGACCCAGTACTTC. It codes for CASKKPLAGGRETQYF.